The sequence of this T cell receptor beta chain was determined in a study of identical twins. Whole-study findings and limits: Less excess twin sharing appeared in beta out-of-frame sequences. For cord blood, abundant beta clonotypes had fewer insertions, unlike memory repertoires, which showed none.

With respect to this clonotype: Its antigen is currently unknown.

Using its own MiXCR run on the 5' RACE reads, TCRdb lists one record per CDR3 protein. The table includes hundreds of thousands of distinct CDR3 sequences, 12% detected once. CDR3 length: 13 residues. CDR1 is SGHTA, CDR2 FQGNSA, per germline. V was cut by 7 bases and J by 2 bases, with 9 bases left in between. These records were also assigned to another study, of yellow fever vaccine responses in identical twins.

The source material was PBMCs. The V call is TRBV7-2, the J call TRBJ1-5; D perhaps matches TRBD1 (5 bases). This receptor was taken from a woman under 30 in good health. The CDR3, as DNA: TGTGCCAGCAACAGAGGGGGCAATCAGCCCCAGCATTTT. Encoded protein: CASNRGGNQPQHF.